These 21 T cell receptor beta chains came from one sample sequenced in a study of blood T cell repertoires in COVID-19. Profiled with immunoSEQ multiplex PCR; TCRdb holds only in-frame clones, not every one. The sample contains about 310,000 clones, around 87% of which appear only once. The sample taken for sequencing was peripheral blood. The receptors come from a man aged 50-60 years with active or convalescent COVID-19.

The chain uses TRBV12-5 and TRBJ1-5; weak D call: TRBD1 (5 bases). This CDR3 comprises 14 residues. Trimming shortened V by 6 bases and J by 3 bases, and 12 bases separated the two germline ends. Per germline, CDR1 LGHNT and CDR2 FRNRAP. CDR3 coding DNA: TGTGCTAGTGGGGGGCCGGGTGTCAATCAGCCCCAGCATTTT. It translates to CASGGPGVNQPQHF.

The chain recombines TRBV10-3 with TRBJ2-3; D is uncertain. V lost 4 bases and J 1 base, leaving 9 bases between the germline ends. This CDR3 is 14 amino acids long. Per germline, CDR1 ENHRY and CDR2 SYGVKD. CDR3 in DNA: TGTGCCATCAGTGCCAGCGTGGGCACAGATACGCAGTATTTT. It specifies CAISASVGTDTQYF.

This clone has a handful of counts. The chain's CDR3 is CASSLYFYEQYF. The CDR3 DNA sequence: TGTGCCAGCAGTTTATACTTCTACGAGCAGTACTTC. This chain links TRBV28 with TRBJ2-7; D remains unclear. The germline CDR1 and CDR2 sequences are MDHEN and SYDVKM. The CDR3 consists of 12 residues. The germline V and J ends were trimmed by 1 base and 3 bases, with 4 bases remaining between them.

This clone was observed once. The chain links TRBV18 to TRBJ2-7; D possibly corresponds to TRBD2 (7 bases). The CDR3 is made up of 15 amino acids. The ends were cut back, 3 bases at V and 0 bases at J, with 12 bases in the middle. Germline V gene data show CDR1 as KGHSH and CDR2 as LQKENI. CDR3 sequence: CASSPRGTTSYEQYF. The CDR3 DNA reads TGTGCCAGCTCACCGAGGGGGACTACCTCCTACGAGCAGTACTTC.

This CDR3 is CASSAIGALNTEAFF. The CDR3 DNA reads TGTGCCAGCAGTGCGATTGGGGCGTTGAACACTGAAGCTTTCTTT. The chain recombines TRBV2 with TRBJ1-1; D is perhaps TRBD1 (5 bases). V lost 4 bases, J lost 0 bases, and 12 bases lay in between. CDR3 length: 15 amino acids. Germline V gene lookup returns CDR1 SNHLY and CDR2 FYNNEI.

This clone appeared a few times. This chain uses TRBV2 with TRBJ2-2, with 9 bases that match TRBD2. CDR1 is SNHLY, CDR2 FYNNEI, per germline. The CDR3 is 17 residues long. V lost 7 bases, J lost 2 bases, and 11 bases stayed unmatched. The CDR3 here is CASKPPGTSRNTGELFF. The CDR3, as DNA: TGTGCCAGCAAACCTCCCGGGACTAGCAGAAACACCGGGGAGCTGTTTTTT.

The chain is built from TRBV5-4 and TRBJ1-1; 8 bases align to TRBD1. Looked up from germline, CDR1 is SGHNT and CDR2 is YYREEE (reference sequence). The V and J ends lost 3 bases and 5 bases, in that order; junction bases with no gene match: 3. The CDR3 totals 13 residues. CDR3 nucleotides: TGTGCCAGCAGCTCGGGACAGGAGACTGAAGCTTTCTTT. Translation: CASSSGQETEAFF. The full variable domain, completed using reference TRBV5-4 and TRBJ1-1, is ETGVTQSPTHLIKTRGQQVTLRCSSQSGHNTVSWYQQALGQGPQFIFQYYREEENGRGNFPPRFSGLQFPNYSSELNVNALELDDSALYLCASSSGQETEAFFGQGTRLTVV.

This chain joins TRBV18 and TRBJ2-5; 8 bases fit TRBD2. V was clipped by 0 bases and J by 4 bases; unmatched bases: 4. CDR3 length equals 15 residues. The V gene's germline CDR1 is KGHSH and CDR2 LQKENI. The CDR3 region is CASSPPGGARETQYF. CDR3 nucleotides: TGTGCCAGCTCACCACCCGGGGGGGCCCGAGAGACCCAGTACTTC.

This chain uses TRBV2 with TRBJ1-1; D may be TRBD1 (6 bases). This CDR3 has 14 residues. V was cut by 6 bases and J by 4 bases, with 15 bases left in between. The germline V gene encodes CDR1 SNHLY and CDR2 FYNNEI. CDR3 region: CASRRQVEATEAFF. Written as DNA, the CDR3 is TGTGCCAGCAGGAGACAGGTCGAAGCCACTGAAGCTTTCTTT.

The chain uses TRBV6-5 and TRBJ1-4, with no clear D. The germline V and J ends were trimmed by 6 bases and 0 bases, with 11 bases remaining between them. The V gene's germline CDR1 is MNHEY and CDR2 SVGAGI. The CDR3 has 15 residues. The CDR3: CASSREPATNEKLFF. CDR3 bases: TGTGCCAGCAGCCGGGAACCCGCAACTAATGAAAAACTGTTTTTT.

The V gene is TRBV5-1, the J gene TRBJ1-1; D not certain. V gave up 4 bases and J gave up 0 bases, with 13 bases separating them. CDR1 SGHRS and CDR2 YFSETQ come from the germline V gene. This CDR3 is built from 15 residues. The CDR3 coding sequence is TGCGCCAGCAGCGGTTTGGGAGGGTTGAACACTGAAGCTTTCTTT. Translating gives CASSGLGGLNTEAFF. Variable domain in full (rest from reference TRBV5-1 and TRBJ1-1): KAGVTQTPRYLIKTRGQQVTLSCSPISGHRSVSWYQQTPGQGLQFLFEYFSETQRNKGNFPGRFSGRQFSNSRSEMNVSTLELGDSALYLCASSGLGGLNTEAFFGQGTRLTVV.

The J gene is TRBJ2-5, the V gene TRBV11-2; D is perhaps TRBD2 (6 bases). V was pared by 7 bases and J by 3 bases, with 18 bases between. Germline CDR1 is SGHAT and CDR2 is FQNNGV. The CDR3 loop spans 15 amino acids. The CDR3 protein is CASTSLGTGEETQYF. The CDR3 bases are TGTGCCAGCACCTCCCTGGGGACTGGGGAAGAGACCCAGTACTTC.

The rearrangement uses TRBV7-2 and TRBJ1-4; TRBD1 matches 7 bases. After removal of 1 base from V and 3 bases from J, the junction contained 2 bases not matched to a gene. CDR1 and CDR2 from the germline V gene are SGHTA and FQGNSA. The CDR3 has 15 amino acids. This CDR3 reads CASSLVGGPNEKLFF. CDR3 sequence (DNA): TGTGCCAGCAGCTTAGTAGGGGGCCCTAATGAAAAACTGTTTTTT.

The chain employs TRBV7-2 and TRBJ2-4, with 7 nucleotides matching TRBD1. After removal of 5 bases from V and 0 bases from J, the junction contained 7 bases not matched to a gene. Germline CDR1 and CDR2: SGHTA and FQGNSA. This CDR3 has 16 residues. This CDR3 reads CASSKGTELAKNIQYF. CDR3 coding DNA: TGTGCCAGCAGCAAGGGGACAGAACTAGCCAAAAACATTCAGTACTTC.

This clone was seen a handful of times. The chain joins TRBV9 to TRBJ2-7; D is uncertain. The CDR3 runs to 12 residues. Looked up from germline, CDR1 is SGDLS and CDR2 is YYNGEE. The V and J ends lost 3 bases and 3 bases respectively, with 7 bases between them. The CDR3 coding sequence is TGTGCCAGCAGCGGGCGGAGCTACGAGCAGTACTTC. It specifies CASSGRSYEQYF.

This chain joins TRBV28 and TRBJ1-1; 9 nucleotides align to TRBD1. V shed 4 bases, J shed 5 bases, and the junction held 8 bases outside the gene matches. The germline CDR1 and CDR2 sequences are MDHEN and SYDVKM. The CDR3 spans 15 residues. The CDR3 reads CASSSAGTGRTEAFF. CDR3 DNA: TGTGCCAGCAGTTCCGCCGGGACAGGGAGGACTGAAGCTTTCTTT.

The rearrangement links TRBV5-1 to TRBJ1-4, with D unresolved. Germline V gene data show CDR1 as SGHRS and CDR2 as YFSETQ. V lost 1 base, J lost 8 bases, and 15 bases lay in between. The CDR3 sequence is 15 residues long. In nucleotides, the CDR3 is TGCGCCAGCAGCTTGCAAACCCCCTGGGAGGAAAAACTGTTTTTT. Its translation is CASSLQTPWEEKLFF.

This clone was seen more than once but under ten times. The chain has TRBV21-1 and TRBJ1-1. TRBV21-1 is an annotated pseudogene. The CDR3 has 14 residues. The CDR3 here is CASSPTRGRTEAFF. In DNA, the CDR3 is TGTGCCAGCAGCCCTACGCGGGGAAGGACTGAAGCTTTCTTT.

The chain uses TRBV18 and TRBJ2-7; 10 positions agree with TRBD2. The trim removed 3 bases at V and 10 bases at J, leaving 6 bases unmatched. The CDR3 is 13 residues long. Looked up from germline, CDR1 is KGHSH and CDR2 is LQKENI. This chain's CDR3 is CASSPTGLANQYF. The CDR3 nucleotides read TGTGCCAGCTCACCTACGGGACTAGCGAACCAGTACTTC.

The chain joins TRBV4-2 to TRBJ1-1, with 8 bases fitting TRBD1. This CDR3 spans 15 amino acids. Trimming took 0 bases from V and 4 from J; bases not matched to a gene: 4. The germline V gene encodes CDR1 LGHNA and CDR2 YNFKEQ. CDR3 bases: TGTGCCAGCAGCCAAGACAGGGGGCGCGGCACTGAAGCTTTCTTT. This codes for CASSQDRGRGTEAFF.

A word on this clone: Other DNA sequences in this sample translate to the same CDR3. The chain uses TRBV5-4 and TRBJ2-1, with unresolved D. The CDR3 consists of 14 residues. Germline CDR1 SGHNT, CDR2 YYREEE (reference sequence). V was clipped by 0 bases and J by 0 bases, with 4 bases between them. The CDR3: CASSLAGSYNEQFF. The CDR3 nucleotides are TGTGCCAGCAGCTTGGCGGGCTCCTACAATGAGCAGTTCTTC.